The 12 T cell receptor beta chains in this list originate from one sample, sequenced in a study of blood T cells in healthy people across ages. PCR was performed a second time for about 7 to 12 cycles using a sample-barcoded 5' primer and a J-beta primer mix. In TCRdb, the 5' RACE reads were re-called with MiXCR into one record per CDR3 protein. The sample records 540,000 or so distinct CDR3 sequences, around half being singletons. Sample: blood. The receptors derive from a man older than 75 in good health.

Many counts were recorded for this clonotype. This sequence joins TRBV6-5 and TRBJ2-6; no definite D call. Germline assignment: CDR1 MNHEY and CDR2 SVGAGI. V was clipped by 2 bases and J by 1 base, with 18 bases between them. This CDR3 has 19 residues. CDR3 in DNA: TGTGCCAGCAGTTACGGGGTTGCCCCGGGTATTTCTGGGGCCAACGTCCTGACTTTC. Its translation is CASSYGVAPGISGANVLTF.

Note on this clonotype: A read error may account for a junction end that differs from germline. This chain joins TRBV29-1 and TRBJ2-5; TRBD2 matches 12 bases. CDR1 is SQVTM, CDR2 ANQGSEA, per germline. The CDR3 runs 15 residues. The CDR3 bases are TGCAGCGTTCTTGGGCTAGCGGGAGGGCAAGGGACCCAGTACTTC. Amino acids: CSVLGLAGGQGTQYF.

V and J are TRBV13 and TRBJ2-1; D gene unclear. The J call could be wrong; TRBJ2-7 is a better fit for the DNA end. There are 15 residues in the CDR3. From germline, CDR1 is PRHDT and CDR2 FYEKMQ (reference sequence). The CDR3 bases are TGTGCCAGCAGCTTAGGCCTAGGATCCTACAATGAGCAGTACTTC. It specifies CASSLGLGSYNEQYF.

This chain joins TRBV4-1 and TRBJ2-2; D is possibly TRBD2 (5 bases). Between the trimmed V and J ends, which lost 1 base and 2 bases, there was a span of 11 bases. The CDR3 runs 16 residues. CDR1 is MGHRA, CDR2 YSYEKL, per germline. Here the CDR3 reads CASSQGSGVNTGELFF. The CDR3, as DNA: TGCGCCAGCAGCCAAGGTTCCGGGGTCAACACCGGGGAGCTGTTTTTT.

The V gene is TRBV9, the J gene TRBJ1-1; the D is unclear. The CDR3 is 13 residues long. V lost 3 bases, J lost 2 bases, and 8 bases lay in between. CDR1 and CDR2 from the germline V gene are SGDLS and YYNGEE. The CDR3 protein is CASSAHHNTEAFF. The CDR3 DNA follows: TGTGCCAGCAGCGCCCATCACAACACTGAAGCTTTCTTT.

Points on this clonotype: This may stem from a read error, because a much larger clone lies one nucleotide away. The chain uses TRBV6-5 and TRBJ2-7; 9 bases line up with TRBD2. The CDR3 consists of 15 residues. Germline values: CDR1 MNHEY, CDR2 SVGAGI. V was clipped by 4 bases and J by 7 bases; unmatched bases: 11. This CDR3 reads CASSCGGRAVNEQYF. CDR3 in DNA: TGTGCCAGCAGTTGCGGCGGGAGGGCTGTAAATGAGCAGTACTTC.

This clonotype has a count of ten or more. The chain joins TRBV10-3 to TRBJ2-1; D is possibly TRBD1 or TRBD2 (6 bases each). Deletions cut 11 bases from V and 9 bases from J, with 20 bases between. This CDR3 contains 13 residues. Germline V gene data show CDR1 as ENHRY and CDR2 as SYGVKD. The CDR3 sequence is CAADGGLEGEQFF. CDR3 bases: TGTGCCGCGGATGGGGGCTTGGAGGGTGAGCAGTTCTTC.

The chain is built from TRBV9 and TRBJ2-1, with D perhaps matching TRBD1 (7 bases). The CDR3 contains 18 residues. The V end was cut by 3 bases, the J end by 7 bases, with 26 bases between. Germline assignment: CDR1 SGDLS and CDR2 YYNGEE. CDR3 coding DNA: TGTGCCAGCAGCGAGCGGAGGAGACTAGAGGGGGCCCAAAATGAGCAGTTCTTC. Amino acid sequence: CASSERRRLEGAQNEQFF.

The chain links TRBV29-1 to TRBJ2-7; 10 bases are shared with TRBD1. After removal of 6 bases from V and 5 bases from J, the junction contained 7 bases not matched to a gene. Germline loops: CDR1 SQVTM, CDR2 ANQGSEA. The CDR3 runs to 13 residues. The CDR3 DNA follows: TGCAGCGTCGCGGGACAGGGGAGAGACGAGCAGTACTTC. It translates to CSVAGQGRDEQYF.

The chain joins TRBV5-1 to TRBJ2-3; D might be TRBD2 (5 bases). V lost 0 bases to trimming and J lost 2 bases, with 13 bases between them. Germline-derived CDR1 and CDR2 are SGHRS and YFSETQ. The length of the CDR3 is 16 residues. The CDR3 DNA sequence: TGCGCCAGCAGCTTGGGGAACGGGATCCCCACAGATACGCAGTATTTT. It translates to CASSLGNGIPTDTQYF.

With regard to this clonotype: With a much larger clone just one base away, this may be a read error. CDR3 bases: TGTGCCAGCAGCTTAGTTAGTGGACTAGCGGGAAATGTGCAGTTCTTC. This codes for CASSLVSGLAGNVQFF. The chain has TRBV7-9 and TRBJ2-1, with TRBD2 identical over 12 bases. Germline values: CDR1 SEHNR, CDR2 FQNEAQ (reference sequence). The CDR3 is 16 amino acids. Combining the CDR3 with reference TRBV7-9 and TRBJ2-1 gives the whole variable domain DTGVSQNPRHKITKRGQNVTFRCDPISEHNRLYWYRQTLGQGPEFLTYFQNEAQLEKSRLLSDRFSAERPKGSFSTLEIQRTEQGDSAMYLCASSLVSGLAGNVQFFGPGTRLTVL.

The table lists this clonotype with many counts. The genes are TRBV6-6 and TRBJ1-2, with 8 nucleotides matching TRBD1. CDR3 length equals 13 residues. V shed 7 bases and J 4 bases; nucleotides not matched to a gene: 5. In germline, CDR1 is MNHNY, CDR2 SVGAGI (reference sequence). The CDR3 spells CASTGQAGYGYTF. Written as DNA, the CDR3 is TGTGCCAGCACGGGACAGGCTGGCTATGGCTACACCTTC.